This TCR beta chain was identified in a study of blood T cell repertoires in COVID-19 (dated by TCRdb to about 2020). The study in broad terms: Collaborator samples came from the United States, Italy and Spain and covered acute and convalescent phases of COVID-19. The prospective study material was composed of cDNA or gDNA derived from T cells, B-cell-depleted T cells, or PBMCs. The dataset comprised deeply sampled blood TCRbeta repertoires from subjects exposed to, actively infected with, or recovered from COVID-19. The repertoires were made available in a free public database intended to serve as a resource for research on the immune response to SARS-CoV-2. Samples were obtained from the ongoing ImmuneRACE study (first 160 participants) and from approximately 1,200 subjects provided by 6 global collaborators. A de-identified subject ID, COVID-19 status, age in years and sex were almost always included in the sample metadata. Where HLA class I and class II types were available, the types were taken from metadata supplied by the sample provider, not from assay-based typing.

At one collaborating source in Seattle, patients were enrolled during active infection and were followed longitudinally through the course of disease. Each collaborating institution followed its own protocols to collect whole blood in K2EDTA tubes. For TCRbeta analysis, collaborator samples were shipped as frozen whole blood, as isolated PBMCs, or as DNA extracted from either sample type. TCRbeta CDR3 regions were amplified from genomic DNA using the immunoSEQ Assay, a bias-controlled multiplex PCR. The study's processing was this. The number of nucleated cells in each sample was estimated from the amplification of reference gene primers within the assay. To quantify the absolute abundance of each unique TCRbeta CDR3 rearrangement, sequence reads were collapsed and filtered. For each sample, productive Simpson clonality was calculated as the square root of Simpson's diversity index over productive rearrangements. The source is immuneACCESS, and TCRdb retained only in-frame sequences with V and J called. Part of the clones is not carried over; for the studies checked, unresolved V genes explain less than half of this, and the remainder is unexplained. The D gene and trimming were derived from the DNA, and the V and J assignments and clone size from that table. In all, the sample holds some 400,000 clones, and around 87% of those were seen once. The ten largest account for about 9.4% of the sample.

Paper-wide results and their limitations: The quantity of clinical and demographic metadata differed by source and by participant and was supplied without curation.

Sequences DFQATT (CDR1) and SNEGSKA (CDR2) are obtained from the germline V gene (reference sequence). The CDR3 covers 13 residues, taking in both the cysteine and the phenylalanine. Just CDR3 DNA is preserved here, 39 bases in frame from base 1. Relative to germline, V is 3 bases shorter and J is 3 bases shorter, with 9 bases between their ends. As concerns this clone: Its antigen target is currently unknown. No base qualities exist here, and no much larger clone lies one base off it.

Sequencing was carried out using peripheral blood. The sequence is built from TRBV20-1 and TRBJ1-5, with no reliable assignment of the D segment. The clonotype was recovered from a woman in her thirties with COVID-19, enrolled during active disease. The bases read TGCAGTGCTAGTACTAGTTACAATCAGCCCCAGCATTTT. Its protein product is CSASTSYNQPQHF.